Below are 21 T cell receptor beta chains sequenced from a single sample in a study of CD8 T cells in Susac syndrome. 0.5 to 1 ug RNA was reverse transcribed with random hexamers. Each CDR3 protein gets one entry after TCRdb re-called the immunoSEQ multiplex PCR reads with MiXCR. Here the sample spans around 170,000 distinct CDR3 sequences, around 95% being singletons. The sample consisted of CD4+ T cells from PBMCs. The source is a human donor with Susac syndrome.

The chain employs TRBV3-1 and TRBJ2-5; 12 bases fit TRBD2. The CDR3 spans 17 residues. The V gene end was trimmed by 0 bases and the J gene end by 5 bases; junction bases not matched to a gene: 7. CDR1 and CDR2 from the germline V gene are LGHDT and YNNKEL (reference sequence). The CDR3 DNA follows: TGTGCCAGCAGCCAAGATTGGGCTAGCGGGGGGGAGGAGACCCAGTACTTC. It translates to CASSQDWASGGEETQYF.

This rearrangement joins TRBV9 to TRBJ1-5; no firm D call. Trimming stripped 0 bases from V and 0 bases from J, with 4 bases between. CDR1 is SGDLS, CDR2 YYNGEE, per germline. The CDR3 spans 14 residues. The CDR3 DNA reads TGTGCCAGCAGCGTAGGGCTTAGCAATCAGCCCCAGCATTTT. This translates into CASSVGLSNQPQHF.

The chain uses TRBV29-1 and TRBJ1-1; 7 bases fit TRBD1. Germline V lookup: CDR1 SQVTM, CDR2 ANQGSEA. V shed 0 bases and J 4 bases; nucleotides not matched to a gene: 5. The CDR3 is 14 amino acids. The CDR3 sequence: CSVEEQGGGTEAFF. CDR3 DNA sequence: TGCAGCGTTGAAGAGCAGGGGGGGGGCACTGAAGCTTTCTTT.

V is TRBV30 and J is TRBJ1-1; TRBD1 matches at 8 bases. The J segment lost 7 bases and the V segment lost 2 bases, leaving 12 bases of the junction unmatched. Germline V CDR1 and CDR2: GTSNPN, SVGIG (reference sequence). The CDR3 is 15 amino acids. CDR3 sequence reads: CAWSLGAGGKNEAFF. The CDR3 bases are TGTGCCTGGAGTTTAGGGGCAGGGGGCAAGAATGAAGCTTTCTTT.

This chain connects TRBV5-1 to TRBJ2-3; 9 bases align to TRBD2. Germline V lookup: CDR1 SGHRS, CDR2 YFSETQ. The V segment lost 5 bases and the J segment 8 bases; nucleotides outside the gene matches: 12. This CDR3 comprises 15 residues. The CDR3 spells CASRDVAGGPITQYF. DNA for the CDR3: TGCGCCAGCAGGGACGTGGCGGGGGGGCCTATTACGCAGTATTTT.

The chain links TRBV27 to TRBJ1-2; 8 nucleotides match TRBD1. Trimming removed 8 bases from V and 2 bases from J; junction bases left unmatched: 10. The germline V gene has CDR1 MNHEY and CDR2 SMNVEV (reference sequence). The CDR3 consists of 15 residues. The CDR3 reads CASRERTGLNYGYTF. The DNA for the CDR3 is TGTGCCAGCCGCGAAAGGACAGGGTTAAACTATGGCTACACCTTC.

The genes are TRBV7-9 and TRBJ2-1, with a possible D match to TRBD2 (7 bases). V gave up 5 bases and J gave up 9 bases, with 20 bases separating them. The CDR3 totals 15 residues. Per germline, CDR1 SEHNR and CDR2 FQNEAQ (reference sequence). CDR3 residues: CASSPLGGAVSEQFF. As DNA, the CDR3 is TGTGCCAGCAGCCCGCTTGGGGGGGCGGTGAGTGAGCAGTTCTTC.

V is TRBV2 and J is TRBJ1-1; unclear D gene. Trimming cost V 0 bases and J 2 bases, with 10 bases left between them. Germline lookup yields CDR1 SNHLY and CDR2 FYNNEI. This CDR3 has 15 amino acids. CDR3 residues: CASSEAQARNTEAFF. CDR3 nucleotides: TGTGCCAGCAGTGAAGCCCAGGCTCGTAACACTGAAGCTTTCTTT.

The chain carries TRBV29-1 and TRBJ1-3; a weak D match, TRBD1 (5 bases). The germline gives CDR1 SQVTM, CDR2 ANQGSEA. The CDR3 spans 14 residues. Trimming cost V 5 bases and J 4 bases, with 15 bases left between them. The CDR3 sequence: CSVNPTVGGNTIYF. The CDR3 DNA reads as TGCAGCGTTAACCCGACAGTGGGCGGAAACACCATATATTTT.

The chain employs TRBV7-3 and TRBJ2-2, with 9 bases that match TRBD2. The CDR3 totals 17 residues. The trim removed 4 bases at V and 1 base at J, leaving 7 bases unmatched. Germline loops: CDR1 SGHTA, CDR2 FQGTGA. The CDR3 loop reads CASSSIPRGGNTGELFF. CDR3 nucleotides: TGTGCCAGCAGCTCCATCCCGCGGGGGGGGAACACCGGGGAGCTGTTTTTT.

V gene TRBV4-2 combines with J gene TRBJ1-2; D possibly corresponds to TRBD1 (5 bases). The CDR3 totals 13 residues. In germline, CDR1 is LGHNA, CDR2 YNFKEQ. V shed 2 bases and J shed 4 bases, with 8 bases lying between them. CDR3 bases: TGTGCCAGCAGCCAACTTGGGGGCTATGGCTACACCTTC. Amino acid sequence: CASSQLGGYGYTF.

V gene TRBV9 combines with J gene TRBJ1-6; D unclear. The V and J ends lost 0 bases and 8 bases respectively, with 12 bases between them. The germline gives CDR1 SGDLS, CDR2 YYNGEE. This CDR3 has 15 amino acids. The CDR3 here is CASSVAGDPDSPLHF. The DNA for the CDR3 is TGTGCCAGCAGCGTAGCTGGAGATCCTGATTCACCCCTCCACTTT.

The chain is built from TRBV6-5 and TRBJ1-2; D is unresolved. The length of the CDR3 is 13 residues. Trimming took 6 bases from V and 4 from J, leaving 12 bases between them. Germline loops: CDR1 MNHEY, CDR2 SVGAGI. The CDR3 nucleotides are TGTGCCAGCAGGCGGGGTTCGGGCTATGGCTACACCTTC. It specifies CASRRGSGYGYTF.

This clonotype appeared a single time. The CDR3 DNA reads as TGCGCCAGCAGCCATCCGGGACAGGGGGTTTACGAGCAGTACTTC. Amino acids: CASSHPGQGVYEQYF. The J gene is TRBJ2-7, the V gene TRBV4-1; 11 bases match TRBD1. V gave up 3 bases and J gave up 4 bases; unmatched junction bases: 5. The CDR3 extends over 15 amino acids. Germline CDR1 and CDR2: MGHRA and YSYEKL.

V and J are TRBV5-6 and TRBJ2-5; D remains ambiguous. CDR3 size: 16 residues. The germline V gene encodes CDR1 SGHDT and CDR2 YYEEEE. Trimming removed 6 bases from V and 2 bases from J, with 20 bases in between. CDR3 amino acids: CASTRLLLSLQETQYF. CDR3 sequence (DNA): TGTGCCAGCACCAGGCTCCTACTAAGCCTGCAAGAGACCCAGTACTTC.

This clonotype was seen more than once but under ten times. This chain uses TRBV12-3 or TRBV12-4 with TRBJ1-5; possible D gene TRBD1, 6 bases. CDR3 length: 13 residues. V was pared by 5 bases and J by 4 bases, with 9 bases between. Here the CDR3 DNA reads TGTGCCAGCAGTCTAACAGGGAATCAGCCCCAGCATTTT. It specifies CASSLTGNQPQHF.

J is TRBJ1-6 and V is TRBV11-1, with D perhaps TRBD1 (6 bases). V lost 4 bases, J lost 10 bases, and 23 bases lay in between. Germline-derived CDR1 and CDR2 are SGHAT and FQDESV (reference sequence). The length of the CDR3 is 17 residues. CDR3 in amino acids: CASSSSTGGYETSPLHF. Here the CDR3 DNA reads TGTGCCAGCAGCTCATCGACAGGAGGTTATGAAACGTCACCCCTCCACTTT.

This chain connects TRBV5-6 to TRBJ2-3; TRBD1 agrees at 8 bases. CDR1 SGHDT and CDR2 YYEEEE come from the germline V gene. CDR3 length: 16 residues. V lost 4 bases, J lost 0 bases, and 7 bases stayed unmatched. The CDR3 protein is CASSTDRAFSTDTQYF. CDR3 DNA sequence: TGTGCCAGCAGCACGGACAGGGCCTTTAGCACAGATACGCAGTATTTT.

The genes are TRBV3-1 and TRBJ2-3; D remains ambiguous. Germline V gene data show CDR1 as LGHDT and CDR2 as YNNKEL (reference sequence). The CDR3 runs 11 residues. The V gene lost 4 bases and the J gene lost 5 bases, with 4 bases spanning the gap. For the CDR3, the DNA is TGTGCCAGCAGCCTCCAAGATACGCAGTATTTT. It encodes CASSLQDTQYF.

The rearrangement links TRBV4-1 to TRBJ2-7, with 10 bases aligning to TRBD1. The CDR3 sequence is 16 residues long. The junction had 8 bases not matched to a gene; V was cut back by 4 bases and J by 2 bases. Germline V gene data show CDR1 as MGHRA and CDR2 as YSYEKL. The CDR3 loop is CASSPAGTGVTYEQYF. The CDR3 DNA follows: TGCGCCAGCAGCCCCGCTGGGACAGGGGTAACCTACGAGCAGTACTTC.

The J gene is TRBJ2-7, the V gene TRBV20-1; 7 nucleotides agree with TRBD1. Germline trimming cut 8 bases from V and 3 bases from J; bases unmatched to any gene: 16. The germline V gene encodes CDR1 DFQATT and CDR2 SNEGSKA (reference sequence). The CDR3 covers 15 residues. The CDR3 region is CSYRLMGRGIYEQYF. In DNA, the CDR3 is TGCAGTTACCGTTTAATGGGCAGGGGGATCTACGAGCAGTACTTC.